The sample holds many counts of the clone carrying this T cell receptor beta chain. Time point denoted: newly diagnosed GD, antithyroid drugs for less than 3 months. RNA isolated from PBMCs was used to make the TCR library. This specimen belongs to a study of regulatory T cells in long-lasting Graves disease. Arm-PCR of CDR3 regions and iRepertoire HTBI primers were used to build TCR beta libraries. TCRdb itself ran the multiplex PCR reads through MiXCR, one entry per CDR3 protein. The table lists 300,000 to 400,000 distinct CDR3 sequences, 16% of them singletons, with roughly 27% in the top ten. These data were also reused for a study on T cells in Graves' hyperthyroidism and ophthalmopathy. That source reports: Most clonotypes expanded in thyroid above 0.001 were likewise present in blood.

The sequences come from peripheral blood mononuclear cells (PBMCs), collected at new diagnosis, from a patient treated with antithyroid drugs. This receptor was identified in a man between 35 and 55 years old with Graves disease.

DNA for the CDR3: TGTGCCAGCAGTTATAAGCGGGGACCAGATACGCAGTATTTT. This gives the protein CASSYKRGPDTQYF. The rearrangement joins TRBV6-2 or TRBV6-3 to TRBJ2-3, with 7 bases aligning to TRBD2. Germline-derived CDR1 and CDR2 are MNHEY and SVGEGT. Trimming removed 3 bases from V and 4 bases from J; junction bases left unmatched: 4. The CDR3 spans 14 residues.